This T cell receptor (beta chain) was observed in a study of blood T cell repertoires in COVID-19. In the study overall: Specimens from acute and convalescent COVID-19 originated in the United States, Italy and Spain. The cDNA or gDNA used as material had been derived from T cells, B-cell-depleted T cells, or PBMCs.

The table came from immunoSEQ multiplex PCR; TCRdb's copy has only in-frame clones and leaves some out. Of more than 200,000 clones listed, 65% to 90% are singletons. CDR3 size: 14 residues. Germline V CDR1 and CDR2: LGHNA, YSLEER. V shed 2 bases and J shed 1 base, with 8 bases lying between them. The rearrangement links TRBV4-3 to TRBJ1-1; D is ambiguous. The TCR originated in a woman in her forties who had recovered from COVID-19. The sample consisted of peripheral blood. The CDR3 DNA follows: TGCGCCAGCAGCCAATCTACTTGGAACACTGAAGCTTTCTTT. Translation: CASSQSTWNTEAFF.